These 20 T cell receptor beta chains were sequenced from one sample in a study of shared clonotypes between healthy human individuals. Produced via immunoSEQ multiplex PCR; TCRdb's table is partial and in-frame only. The table has nearly 1,000,000 clones, 60% to 85% seen once. The specimen sequenced was memory CD4+ T cells sorted from blood. Described subset: CD45RA-negative fraction. These receptors all stem from a man aged 18 to 29 in good health.

The V and J genes are TRBV2 and TRBJ2-6, with 7 bases lining up with TRBD1. V dropped 7 bases and J dropped 0; count of bases not matched to a gene: 15. This CDR3 is 19 amino acids long. CDR1 is SNHLY, CDR2 FYNNEI, per germline. The CDR3 here is CASILPSGQRYSGANVLTF. DNA of the CDR3: TGTGCCAGCATTCTCCCGTCGGGACAGCGTTACTCTGGGGCCAACGTCCTGACTTTC.

The V call is TRBV7-9, the J call TRBJ2-1, with D hard to call. CDR3 length: 15 amino acids. Germline V CDR1 and CDR2: SEHNR, FQNEAQ (reference sequence). Between the trimmed V and J ends, which lost 3 bases and 0 bases, there was a span of 9 bases. CDR3 bases: TGTGCCAGCAGCTTCGCCTTTAGCTCCTACAATGAGCAGTTCTTC. This sequence encodes CASSFAFSSYNEQFF.

This clone was seen once. This chain joins TRBV11-2 and TRBJ2-1; D is unresolved. This CDR3 is 12 amino acids long. Germline CDR1 SGHAT, CDR2 FQNNGV. V gave up 1 base and J gave up 8 bases, with 6 bases separating them. The CDR3 here is CASSLVADEQFF. The DNA of the CDR3 is TGTGCCAGCAGCTTAGTTGCCGATGAGCAGTTCTTC. Together with reference TRBV11-2 and TRBJ2-1, the CDR3 gives the full variable domain: EAGVAQSPRYKIIEKRQSVAFWCNPISGHATLYWYQQILGQGPKLLIQFQNNGVVDDSQLPKDRFSAERLKGVDSTLKIQPAKLEDSAVYLCASSLVADEQFFGPGTRLTVL.

There are a few counts of this clone. Within the sample, other DNA sequences also encode this same CDR3. V and J are TRBV5-4 and TRBJ2-2; D is ambiguous. The CDR3 loop spans 15 amino acids. The germline V gene has CDR1 SGHNT and CDR2 YYREEE (reference sequence). The germline V and J ends were trimmed by 2 bases and 3 bases, with 11 bases remaining between them. The CDR3 sequence is CASSLVGRDTGELFF. The CDR3 bases are TGTGCCAGCAGCTTAGTCGGCAGAGACACCGGGGAGCTGTTTTTT.

This clone was picked up one time. This sequence joins TRBV5-1 and TRBJ2-3; 12 bases are shared with TRBD2. The CDR3 has 17 amino acids. The V gene end was trimmed by 5 bases and the J gene end by 5 bases; junction bases not matched to a gene: 12. Germline-derived CDR1 and CDR2 are SGHRS and YFSETQ. The CDR3 sequence: CASSGLGRLAGEDTQYF. CDR3 DNA: TGCGCCAGCAGTGGTCTTGGAAGACTAGCGGGAGAAGATACGCAGTATTTT.

In regard to this clone: Other DNA variants within this sample encode the same CDR3. J is TRBJ2-1 and V is TRBV18, with TRBD1 matching 8 bases. The germline gives CDR1 KGHSH, CDR2 LQKENI. The CDR3 covers 15 residues. The V and J ends lost 2 bases and 1 base, in that order; junction bases with no gene match: 1. The CDR3 loop reads CASSPGQGSYNEQFF. The CDR3 DNA reads as TGTGCCAGCTCACCAGGACAGGGTTCCTACAATGAGCAGTTCTTC.

This clone came up a few times. The chain couples TRBV6-5 to TRBJ2-7, with 8 bases fitting TRBD1. The CDR3 extends over 13 amino acids. J was trimmed by 6 bases and V by 5 bases; bases with no gene match: 6. Germline CDR1 and CDR2: MNHEY and SVGAGI. The CDR3 loop is CASSITGTGEQYF. CDR3 DNA sequence: TGTGCCAGCAGTATAACCGGGACAGGCGAGCAGTACTTC.

In DNA, the CDR3 is TGTGCCAGCAGTCCCCTGATCGGCTACACCTTC. Its translation is CASSPLIGYTF. The rearrangement links TRBV28 to TRBJ1-2; D uncertain. The CDR3 is 11 amino acids. The germline CDR1 and CDR2 sequences are MDHEN and SYDVKM. Trimming removed 5 bases from V and 8 bases from J, with 9 bases in between.

This clone occurred a few times. The genes are TRBV5-1 and TRBJ2-7; D possibly matches TRBD1 or TRBD2 (5 bases each). V shed 0 bases and J shed 5 bases, with 18 bases lying between them. The CDR3 length is 16 residues. CDR1 and CDR2 from the germline V gene are SGHRS and YFSETQ. Here the CDR3 reads CASSLDVGVRGNEQYF. Here the CDR3 DNA reads TGCGCCAGCAGCTTGGATGTAGGGGTCAGAGGGAACGAGCAGTACTTC. The variable domain in full, completed from reference TRBV5-1 and TRBJ2-7, reads KAGVTQTPRYLIKTRGQQVTLSCSPISGHRSVSWYQQTPGQGLQFLFEYFSETQRNKGNFPGRFSGRQFSNSRSEMNVSTLELGDSALYLCASSLDVGVRGNEQYFGPGTRLTVT.

In the case of this clone: Other DNA sequences of this sample code for an identical CDR3. The chain recombines TRBV19 with TRBJ1-1, with a weak D call TRBD1 (5 bases). CDR1 and CDR2 (germline): LNHDA, SQIVND (reference sequence). The V and J ends lost 5 bases and 1 base respectively, with 8 bases between them. This CDR3 spans 13 amino acids. CDR3 loop: CASSVGQNTEAFF. The CDR3 bases are TGTGCCAGTAGTGTGGGGCAGAACACTGAAGCTTTCTTT.

This clone has only a few counts. The V call is TRBV20-1, the J call TRBJ2-1, with D maybe TRBD1 (6 bases). Germline CDR1 and CDR2: DFQATT and SNEGSKA (reference sequence). Trimming shortened V by 4 bases and J by 8 bases, and 9 bases separated the two germline ends. The CDR3 is 11 amino acids. CDR3 sequence: CSANRDYEQFF. DNA for the CDR3: TGCAGTGCTAACAGGGATTATGAGCAGTTCTTC.

The V call is TRBV7-2, the J call TRBJ2-7; D possibly matches TRBD1 or TRBD2 (5 bases each). V lost 5 bases to trimming and J lost 4 bases, with 12 bases between them. This CDR3 spans 13 amino acids. Germline V gene data show CDR1 as SGHTA and CDR2 as FQGNSA. The CDR3 DNA reads as TGTGCCAGCAGCCCCAACTGGGGGTACGAGCAGTACTTC. It specifies CASSPNWGYEQYF.

This clone was counted between two and nine times. The chain links TRBV5-1 to TRBJ1-1, with D unresolved. The CDR3 is made up of 14 amino acids. Germline V gives CDR1 SGHRS, CDR2 YFSETQ. V was trimmed by 4 bases and J by 1 base, leaving 11 bases between them. CDR3 nucleotides: TGCGCCAGCAGCCAGGCGGAGGGGAACACTGAAGCTTTCTTT. This codes for CASSQAEGNTEAFF.

The rearrangement uses TRBV5-4 and TRBJ1-2; D may be TRBD1 (5 bases). Trimming stripped 2 bases from V and 7 bases from J, with 18 bases between. The CDR3 loop spans 15 amino acids. Germline values: CDR1 SGHNT, CDR2 YYREEE (reference sequence). For the CDR3, the DNA is TGTGCCAGCAGCTTCGACAGACCAAAAGCTTCTGGCTACACCTTC. It codes for CASSFDRPKASGYTF.

The chain combines TRBV7-9 with TRBJ2-1; perhaps D is TRBD1 or TRBD2 (5 bases each). Germline assignment: CDR1 SEHNR and CDR2 FQNEAQ (reference sequence). The CDR3 sequence is 15 residues long. The V end was cut by 6 bases, the J end by 10 bases, with 22 bases between. CDR3 loop: CASSRPRGLGWEQFF. CDR3 nucleotides: TGTGCCAGCAGTCGTCCCCGGGGCCTGGGGTGGGAGCAGTTCTTC.

The genes are TRBV7-8 and TRBJ1-5, with 11 nucleotides matching TRBD1. This CDR3 is 17 amino acids long. V trimming: 1 base; J trimming: 7 bases; junction bases outside the gene matches: 9. Germline CDR1 is SGHVS and CDR2 is FQNEAQ. The CDR3, as DNA: TGTGCCAGCAGCTTAGTTGGAGGGACAGGGGGAGACCAGCCCCAGCATTTT. Its protein is CASSLVGGTGGDQPQHF.

CDR3 in DNA: TGTGCCATCAGTAGGGGTTTAGGAGAGACCCAGTACTTC. It is translated as CAISRGLGETQYF. The chain links TRBV10-3 to TRBJ2-5; a possible D gene is TRBD1 (5 bases). This CDR3 has 13 residues. CDR1 is ENHRY, CDR2 SYGVKD, per germline. Deletions cut 5 bases from V and 4 bases from J, with 11 bases between.

The chain employs TRBV5-1 and TRBJ2-5; D may match TRBD1 or TRBD2 (6 bases each). Trimming pared 0 bases from V and 6 bases from J, leaving 12 bases between. The CDR3 extends over 14 amino acids. CDR1 SGHRS and CDR2 YFSETQ come from the germline V gene. This CDR3 reads CASSLAGGAQTQYF. The CDR3 DNA reads TGCGCCAGCAGCTTGGCCGGGGGCGCGCAGACCCAGTACTTC. Variable domain in full (rest from reference TRBV5-1 and TRBJ2-5): KAGVTQTPRYLIKTRGQQVTLSCSPISGHRSVSWYQQTPGQGLQFLFEYFSETQRNKGNFPGRFSGRQFSNSRSEMNVSTLELGDSALYLCASSLAGGAQTQYFGPGTRLLVL.

The rearrangement links TRBV27 to TRBJ2-7, with 7 positions matching TRBD1. Looked up from germline, CDR1 is MNHEY and CDR2 is SMNVEV (reference sequence). Losses at the gene ends were 6 bases for V and 3 bases for J; bases not matched to a gene: 11. The CDR3 contains 15 residues. This chain's CDR3 is CASRSGTAIVYEQYF. DNA for the CDR3: TGTGCCAGCAGGTCCGGGACAGCTATCGTCTACGAGCAGTACTTC.

The chain has TRBV21-1 and TRBJ1-5. TRBV21-1 is tagged as a pseudogene. The CDR3 is made up of 18 amino acids. The CDR3 DNA is TGTGCCAGCAGCAAAGTAGCAAGGGGACCTTATAGCAATCAGCCCCAGCATTTT. It translates to CASSKVARGPYSNQPQHF.